This T cell receptor beta chain was identified during a study of glioma-infiltrating T cells after dendritic cell vaccination. Germline CDR1 and CDR2: LNHDA and SQIVND (reference sequence). This CDR3 contains 18 residues. The V segment lost 3 bases and the J segment 4 bases; nucleotides outside the gene matches: 7. Primers: 60 V beta forward and 13 J beta reverse. TCRdb's copy holds only in-frame clones and misses some; the assay was immunoSEQ multiplex PCR. Of approximately 100,000 clones listed, about four fifths were seen once; the top ten hold 12%. This TCR came from a human donor with glioblastoma. The gene calls are TRBV19 and TRBJ2-3; 16 bases match TRBD2. This specimen consisted of blood, obtained before dendritic cell vaccination. CDR3 coding DNA: TGTGCCAGTAGTATCATCGGCGGGACTAGCGGGGGGGCAGATACGCAGTATTTT. Protein: CASSIIGGTSGGADTQYF. The full variable domain, rest sourced from reference TRBV19 and TRBJ2-3, is DGGITQSPKYLFRKEGQNVTLSCEQNLNHDAMYWYRQDPGQGLRLIYYSQIVNDFQKGDIAEGYSVSREKKESFPLTVTSAQKNPTAFYLCASSIIGGTSGGADTQYFGPGTRLTVL.